This T cell receptor beta chain was identified during a study of blood T cell repertoires in COVID-19. Overall study: Researchers got acute and convalescent COVID-19 samples from the United States, Italy and Spain. T cells, B-cell-depleted T cells, or PBMCs provided the cDNA or gDNA that served as material.

In the original processing: Amplification with reference gene primers provided the estimates of nucleated cell counts. Using immunoSEQ multiplex PCR, the repertoire was profiled, and TCRdb retains in-frame clones only, with some absent. Clone size and V and J calls were adopted from that table, with D and trimming inferred from the DNA. The repertoire holds hundreds of thousands of clones, with about 87% as singletons. The sample comprised peripheral blood. This TCR was sampled from a woman aged 40 to 50 who had recovered from COVID-19.

CDR3 amino acids: CASTPGGASFPDTQYF. The CDR3 bases are TGCGCCAGCACCCCGGGGGGGGCGTCTTTTCCAGATACGCAGTATTTT. The rearrangement uses TRBV5-1 and TRBJ2-3, with TRBD2 matching over 8 bases. The germline V gene has CDR1 SGHRS and CDR2 YFSETQ. Losses at the gene ends were 6 bases for V and 4 bases for J; bases not matched to a gene: 13. The CDR3 is 16 residues long.